The 25 T cell receptor beta chains below come from one sample, sequenced in a study of T-cell reconstitution after alpha-beta-depleted transplantation in children. During its preparation, the TCRbeta library received unique molecular identifiers. Using its own MiXCR run on the PCR reads, TCRdb lists one record per CDR3 protein. There are about 1,000,000 distinct CDR3 sequences in the sample; around 30% occur only once, and roughly 28% lies in the top ten. The sequenced sample was PBMCs, mostly from graft donor cells, obtained 360 days after TCRalphabeta/CD19-depleted stem cell transplant. Source of these receptors: a boy younger than two who had a stem cell transplant for SCID, so the T cells may come from the graft donor.

The rearrangement joins TRBV5-5 to TRBJ1-3; no firm D call. The CDR3 covers 15 residues. The germline V and J ends were trimmed by 2 bases and 4 bases, with 13 bases remaining between them. Germline values: CDR1 SGHKS, CDR2 YYEKEE (reference sequence). The CDR3 reads CASSFWRVHGNTIYF. CDR3 DNA sequence: TGTGCCAGCAGCTTTTGGAGGGTCCACGGAAACACCATATATTTT.

This clonotype has more than one count but fewer than ten. It may be a read error: a sequence one base away is much more abundant. The chain uses TRBV20-1 and TRBJ2-3; 10 nucleotides line up with TRBD2. V was pared by 0 bases and J by 2 bases, with 2 bases of the junction left unmatched. The CDR3 spans 15 residues. Germline V gene lookup returns CDR1 DFQATT and CDR2 SNEGSKA (reference sequence). CDR3 coding DNA: TGCAGTGCTAGAGAACTAGCGGGGCTCACAGATACGCAGTATTTT. It translates to CSARELAGLTDTQYF.

This clonotype was counted only a few times. This rearrangement joins TRBV29-1 to TRBJ1-1; the D gene is possibly TRBD1 (6 bases). This CDR3 region has 11 residues. The germline V gene encodes CDR1 SQVTM and CDR2 ANQGSEA. Trimming pared 5 bases from V and 8 bases from J, leaving 12 bases between. The CDR3 protein is CSVYTGWEAFF. The CDR3 DNA reads as TGCAGCGTTTACACAGGGTGGGAAGCTTTCTTT.

The chain is built from TRBV5-1 and TRBJ2-1, with a weak D call TRBD1 (5 bases). V was clipped by 4 bases and J by 7 bases, with 15 bases between them. The germline V gene has CDR1 SGHRS and CDR2 YFSETQ. This CDR3 is built from 14 residues. CDR3 DNA sequence: TGCGCCAGCAGCGCGTGGGGCCCCGAGAATGAGCAGTTCTTC. It is translated as CASSAWGPENEQFF.

The table lists this clonotype with a few counts. This chain uses TRBV7-7 with TRBJ2-3, with unresolved D. Germline CDR1 reads SSHAT; CDR2 reads FNYEAQ (reference sequence). Trimming took 2 bases from V and 6 from J, leaving 9 bases between them. The CDR3 consists of 13 residues. CDR3 amino acids: CASSLRPGDTQYF. In DNA form, the CDR3 reads TGTGCCAGCAGCTTACGCCCGGGCGATACGCAGTATTTT.

The V and J genes are TRBV12-3 or TRBV12-4 and TRBJ1-2, with a possible D match to TRBD1 (5 bases). CDR3 length: 13 amino acids. The germline V and J ends were trimmed by 3 bases and 8 bases, with 13 bases remaining between them. CDR3 sequence (DNA): TGTGCCAGCAGTTTCAGGGATCAGAGAGGCTACACCTTC. As protein: CASSFRDQRGYTF.

The gene calls are TRBV5-5 and TRBJ1-6; 7 positions agree with TRBD1. CDR3 length: 16 residues. Germline-derived CDR1 and CDR2 are SGHKS and YYEKEE (reference sequence). With 1 base clipped from V and 3 bases from J, the junction kept 4 bases outside the gene matches. The CDR3 reads CASSLYRTGYNSPLHF. CDR3 DNA sequence: TGTGCCAGCAGCTTGTACCGGACAGGCTATAATTCACCCCTCCACTTT.

CDR3 nucleotides: TGTGCCAGCAGTTTAGACCCCCGGACAGATCTTCAAGAGGAAGAGACCCAGTACTTC. Translating it yields CASSLDPRTDLQEEETQYF. The chain has TRBV28 and TRBJ2-5; tentative D call: TRBD1 (6 bases). CDR3 length equals 19 residues. From germline, CDR1 is MDHEN and CDR2 SYDVKM. Trimming pared 2 bases from V and 3 bases from J, leaving 25 bases between.

This clonotype was detected a few times. V and J are TRBV6-2 or TRBV6-3 and TRBJ1-2; no clear D gene. Trimming removed 2 bases from V and 7 bases from J, with 11 bases in between. This CDR3 comprises 13 residues. Germline CDR1 and CDR2: MNHEY and SVGEGT. The CDR3 is CASSYRMGTGYTF. The CDR3 region has the DNA TGTGCCAGCAGTTACAGGATGGGCACTGGCTACACCTTC.

The V and J genes are TRBV18 and TRBJ2-7; a weak D match, TRBD2 (6 bases). CDR3 size: 14 residues. Germline V lookup: CDR1 KGHSH, CDR2 LQKENI. V was trimmed by 3 bases and J by 0 bases, leaving 9 bases between them. CDR3 sequence: CASSPGRLSYEQYF. In nucleotides, the CDR3 is TGTGCCAGCTCACCGGGGAGGCTCTCCTACGAGCAGTACTTC.

The rearrangement uses TRBV27 and TRBJ2-3; 14 bases agree with TRBD2. The germline gives CDR1 MNHEY, CDR2 SMNVEV (reference sequence). J gave up 8 bases and V 5 bases, and 12 bases lay outside the gene matches. CDR3 length: 17 amino acids. CDR3 in DNA: TGTGCCAGCAGTCCCCCCGCGGGACTAGCGGGGGAAACTACGCAGTATTTT. This sequence encodes CASSPPAGLAGETTQYF.

This clonotype was seen a few times. The chain joins TRBV7-3 to TRBJ2-7; D is unclear. The germline V gene has CDR1 SGHTA and CDR2 FQGTGA. The V gene lost 9 bases and the J gene lost 2 bases, with 5 bases spanning the gap. This CDR3 contains 10 residues. The CDR3 sequence is CASITYEQYF. DNA of the CDR3: TGTGCCAGTATAACCTACGAGCAGTACTTC.

The sample holds many counts of this clonotype. This sequence joins TRBV12-3 or TRBV12-4 and TRBJ2-1, with 7 nucleotides matching TRBD1. The CDR3 is 14 residues long. The junction had 0 bases not matched to a gene; V was cut back by 2 bases and J by 2 bases. The CDR3 protein is CASSLRGPYNEQFF. CDR3 bases: TGTGCCAGCAGTTTAAGGGGGCCCTACAATGAGCAGTTCTTC.

V usage is TRBV7-3 and J usage is TRBJ2-5; TRBD2 matches 10 bases. After removal of 5 bases from V and 5 bases from J, the junction contained 5 bases not matched to a gene. Germline values: CDR1 SGHTA, CDR2 FQGTGA. This CDR3 region has 14 residues. As DNA, the CDR3 is TGTGCCAGCAGCCCTAGCGGGGGAGAGGAGACCCAGTACTTC. As protein: CASSPSGGEETQYF.

Here the CDR3 reads CSARDRGYNSPLHF. CDR3 DNA: TGCAGTGCTAGGGACAGGGGGTATAATTCACCCCTCCACTTT. The gene calls are TRBV20-1 and TRBJ1-6; 10 bases map to TRBD1. This CDR3 comprises 14 residues. The ends lost 3 bases at V and 4 bases at J; junction bases unmatched: 0. CDR1 and CDR2 from the germline V gene are DFQATT and SNEGSKA (reference sequence).

This rearrangement joins TRBV15 to TRBJ2-1; weak D call: TRBD1 (5 bases). The CDR3 totals 16 residues. V was cut by 6 bases and J by 0 bases, with 15 bases left in between. Germline V gene sequence: CDR1 LNHNV, CDR2 YYDKDF (reference sequence). The CDR3 region is CATSPRTSSSYNEQFF. CDR3 nucleotide sequence: TGTGCCACCAGTCCTCGGACATCGAGCTCCTACAATGAGCAGTTCTTC.

The V and J genes are TRBV7-6 and TRBJ2-1; D perhaps matches TRBD1 (6 bases). The germline V and J ends were trimmed by 5 bases and 0 bases, with 23 bases remaining between them. CDR1 is SGHVS and CDR2 is FNYEAQ in the germline V gene. CDR3 length: 19 amino acids. CDR3 in DNA: TGTGCCAGCAGCCTAACCTTATTTGGACAGATGAGCTCCTACAATGAGCAGTTCTTC. Encoded protein: CASSLTLFGQMSSYNEQFF.

This clonotype was observed a few times. V usage is TRBV2 and J usage is TRBJ2-5; TRBD2 aligns across 11 bases. This CDR3 contains 15 residues. Germline assignment: CDR1 SNHLY and CDR2 FYNNEI. The J segment lost 3 bases and the V segment lost 6 bases, leaving 6 bases of the junction unmatched. Here the CDR3 DNA reads TGTGCCAGCAGAGAGACTAGCGGGGACAAAGAGACCCAGTACTTC. It encodes CASRETSGDKETQYF.

This clonotype has only a few counts. The chain has TRBV27 and TRBJ2-5, with TRBD2 matching 8 bases. This CDR3 is built from 17 residues. V was pared by 4 bases and J by 5 bases, with 15 bases of the junction left unmatched. Germline V gene sequence: CDR1 MNHEY, CDR2 SMNVEV (reference sequence). This CDR3 reads CASSWTAGGGLQETQYF. CDR3 DNA sequence: TGTGCCAGCAGTTGGACCGCGGGCGGGGGGCTACAGGAGACCCAGTACTTC.

Only one count was recorded for this clonotype. This sequence joins TRBV7-6 and TRBJ2-5; tentative D call: TRBD1 (6 bases). Germline CDR1 SGHVS, CDR2 FNYEAQ. With 3 bases removed from V and 3 bases from J, the gap between germline ends came to 11 bases. The CDR3 is 14 amino acids. The CDR3 region is CASSFGTSKETQYF. The CDR3 DNA reads TGTGCCAGCAGCTTCGGGACATCCAAAGAGACCCAGTACTTC. Using reference TRBV7-6 and TRBJ2-5 for the parts outside the CDR3, the full variable domain is GAGVSQSPRYKVTKRGQDVALRCDPISGHVSLYWYRQALGQGPEFLTYFNYEAQQDKSGLPNDRFSAERPEGSISTLTIQRTEQRDSAMYRCASSFGTSKETQYFGPGTRLLVL.

This clonotype was observed a handful of times. This rearrangement joins TRBV5-1 to TRBJ2-3, with D possibly TRBD1 on 5 matching bases. In germline, CDR1 is SGHRS, CDR2 YFSETQ. Trimming stripped 7 bases from V and 5 bases from J, with 20 bases between. CDR3 length: 15 amino acids. CDR3 amino acids: CASHLAPQRGDTQYF. The DNA for the CDR3 is TGCGCCAGCCACCTCGCGCCCCAAAGGGGAGATACGCAGTATTTT.

The rearrangement joins TRBV12-3 or TRBV12-4 to TRBJ1-1; weak D call: TRBD1 (5 bases). V lost 7 bases and J lost 4, with 13 bases in between. The length of the CDR3 is 13 residues. This CDR3 reads CASTPLRGTEAFF. The DNA of the CDR3 is TGTGCCAGCACCCCCTTAAGGGGCACTGAAGCTTTCTTT.

This sequence joins TRBV4-1 and TRBJ2-1; 8 bases align to TRBD1. The V and J ends lost 6 bases and 4 bases, in that order; junction bases with no gene match: 8. The CDR3 is 15 amino acids. The germline V gene encodes CDR1 MGHRA and CDR2 YSYEKL. The CDR3 DNA reads TGCGCCAGCAGTAAAACAGGGGGTCCTTACAATGAGCAGTTCTTC. Its translation: CASSKTGGPYNEQFF.

This clonotype was counted only a few times. The chain employs TRBV5-1 and TRBJ2-3, with TRBD1 matching 8 bases. V shed 1 base, J shed 3 bases, and the junction held 10 bases outside the gene matches. The CDR3 loop spans 17 amino acids. CDR1 is SGHRS and CDR2 is YFSETQ in the germline V gene. CDR3 sequence reads: CASSLLGQGRVTDTQYF. The CDR3 region has the DNA TGCGCCAGCAGCTTGCTAGGACAGGGACGAGTAACAGATACGCAGTATTTT.

The chain recombines TRBV20-1 with TRBJ1-4; D call uncertain. This CDR3 is 13 amino acids long. Per germline, CDR1 DFQATT and CDR2 SNEGSKA (reference sequence). Deletions cut 3 bases from V and 8 bases from J, with 13 bases between. Here the CDR3 reads CSASGKEGEKLFF. CDR3 nucleotides: TGCAGTGCTAGTGGCAAGGAGGGAGAAAAACTGTTTTTT.